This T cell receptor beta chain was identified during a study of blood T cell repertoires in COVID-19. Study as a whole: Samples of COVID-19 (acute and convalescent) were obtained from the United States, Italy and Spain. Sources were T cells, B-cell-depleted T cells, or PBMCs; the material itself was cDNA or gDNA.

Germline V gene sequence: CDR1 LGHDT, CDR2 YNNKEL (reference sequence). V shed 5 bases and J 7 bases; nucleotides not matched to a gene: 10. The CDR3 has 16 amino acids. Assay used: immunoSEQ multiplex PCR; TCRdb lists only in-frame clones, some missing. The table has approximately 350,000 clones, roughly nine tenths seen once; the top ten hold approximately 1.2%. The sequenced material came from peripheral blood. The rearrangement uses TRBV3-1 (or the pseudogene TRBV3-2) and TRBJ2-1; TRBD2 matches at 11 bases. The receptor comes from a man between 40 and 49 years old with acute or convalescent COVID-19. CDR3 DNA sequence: TGTGCCAGCAGCGAAGGGACTAGCGGAGGTGTAAATGAGCAGTTCTTC. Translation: CASSEGTSGGVNEQFF.